This entry lists 5 T cell receptor beta chains sequenced from one sample in a study of T cell responses to AZD1222 COVID-19 vaccine. The method was immunoSEQ multiplex PCR; TCRdb's version includes in-frame clones alone and lacks a portion of them. The sample contains roughly 120,000 clones, 88% of which appear only once. Sequenced here: peripheral blood, sampled 28 days after the second AZD1222 dose. These receptors originate from an adult who received the AZD1222 COVID-19 vaccine.

V is TRBV7-3 and J is TRBJ1-2; 9 bases match TRBD1. The CDR3 has 22 residues. CDR1 is SGHTA and CDR2 is FQGTGA in the germline V gene. V lost 4 bases and J lost 1; bases outside the gene matches: 25. The CDR3 protein is CASSSYPSGEGQGLYSNYGYTF. The CDR3 DNA reads TGTGCCAGCAGCTCTTATCCATCTGGGGAGGGACAGGGTCTATACAGTAACTATGGCTACACCTTC.

This clone has just one count. The chain uses TRBV7-3 and TRBJ2-7; TRBD1 or TRBD2 may be the D gene (5 bases each). Germline assignment: CDR1 SGHTA and CDR2 FQGTGA. V was shortened by 1 base and J by 0 bases, with 10 bases between the two germline ends. The CDR3 consists of 15 residues. The CDR3 coding sequence is TGTGCCAGCAGCTTAATGGGGGTTGGCTCCTACGAGCAGTACTTC. Translated, it gives CASSLMGVGSYEQYF.

The chain recombines TRBV9 with TRBJ2-2; perhaps TRBD2 as D (6 bases). Germline V lookup: CDR1 SGDLS, CDR2 YYNGEE. With 4 bases removed from V and 2 bases from J, the gap between germline ends came to 9 bases. The CDR3 runs to 14 residues. The CDR3 nucleotides read TGTGCCAGCAGCTTGGGACTTAACACCGGGGAGCTGTTTTTT. This encodes CASSLGLNTGELFF.

This clone has more than one count but fewer than ten. The DNA for the CDR3 is TGTGCCAGCAGCGGCCGGACAGGGAACACCGGGGAGCTGTTTTTT. Its translation: CASSGRTGNTGELFF. The chain couples TRBV11-2 to TRBJ2-2, with 7 bases matching TRBD1. V trimming: 5 bases; J trimming: 1 base; junction bases outside the gene matches: 4. CDR3 length equals 15 residues. Germline V gene data show CDR1 as SGHAT and CDR2 as FQNNGV.

V usage is TRBV28 and J usage is TRBJ1-5; unclear D gene. The CDR3 is 12 residues long. CDR1 and CDR2 (germline): MDHEN, SYDVKM. The ends were cut back, 11 bases at V and 3 bases at J, with 11 bases in the middle. CDR3 in amino acids: CAVTRLNQPQHF. In DNA, the CDR3 is TGTGCCGTAACGAGGCTCAATCAGCCCCAGCATTTT.